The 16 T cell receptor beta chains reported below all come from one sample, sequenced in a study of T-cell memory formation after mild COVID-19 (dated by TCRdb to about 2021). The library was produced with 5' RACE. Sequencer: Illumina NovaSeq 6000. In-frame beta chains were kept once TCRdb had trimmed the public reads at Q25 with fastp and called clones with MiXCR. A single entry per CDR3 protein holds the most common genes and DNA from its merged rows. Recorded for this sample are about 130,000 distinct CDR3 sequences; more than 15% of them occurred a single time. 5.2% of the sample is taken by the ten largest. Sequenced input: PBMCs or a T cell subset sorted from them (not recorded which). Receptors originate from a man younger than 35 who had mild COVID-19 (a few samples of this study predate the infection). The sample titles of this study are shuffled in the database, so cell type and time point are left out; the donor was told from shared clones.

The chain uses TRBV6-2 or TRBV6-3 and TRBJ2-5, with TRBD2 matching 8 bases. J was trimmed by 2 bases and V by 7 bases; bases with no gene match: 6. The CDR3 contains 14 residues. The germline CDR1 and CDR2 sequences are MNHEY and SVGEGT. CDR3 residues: CASTRGGGQETQYF. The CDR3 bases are TGTGCCAGCACCCGGGGGGGTGGGCAAGAGACCCAGTACTTC.

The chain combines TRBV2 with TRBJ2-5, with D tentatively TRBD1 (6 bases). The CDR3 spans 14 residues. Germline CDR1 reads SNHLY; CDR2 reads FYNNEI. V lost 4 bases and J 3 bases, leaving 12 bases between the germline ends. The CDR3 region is CASSAQGEEETQYF. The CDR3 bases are TGTGCCAGCAGTGCACAGGGCGAGGAAGAGACCCAGTACTTC.

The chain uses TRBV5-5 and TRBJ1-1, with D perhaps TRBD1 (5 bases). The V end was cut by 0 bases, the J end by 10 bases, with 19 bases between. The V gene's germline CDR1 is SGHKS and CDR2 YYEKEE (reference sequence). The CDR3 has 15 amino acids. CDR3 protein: CASSLEGSYFQGAFF. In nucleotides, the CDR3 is TGTGCCAGCAGCTTGGAGGGATCTTACTTTCAGGGAGCTTTCTTT.

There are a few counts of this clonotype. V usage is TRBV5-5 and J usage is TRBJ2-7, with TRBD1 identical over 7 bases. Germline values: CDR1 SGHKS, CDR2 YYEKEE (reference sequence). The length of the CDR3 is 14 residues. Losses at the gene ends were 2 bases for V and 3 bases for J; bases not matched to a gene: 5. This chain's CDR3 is CASSLGQASYEQYV. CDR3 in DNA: TGTGCCAGCAGCTTAGGACAGGCGAGCTACGAGCAGTACGTC.

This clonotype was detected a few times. The CDR3 DNA is TGTGCCACCAGCAGAGATGTGCTAGCGGGGTACTACAATGAGCAGTTCTTC. Its protein is CATSRDVLAGYYNEQFF. The gene calls are TRBV15 and TRBJ2-1; 9 nucleotides align to TRBD2. The CDR3 has 17 amino acids. V was clipped by 0 bases and J by 3 bases; unmatched bases: 6. Germline CDR1 and CDR2: LNHNV and YYDKDF (reference sequence).

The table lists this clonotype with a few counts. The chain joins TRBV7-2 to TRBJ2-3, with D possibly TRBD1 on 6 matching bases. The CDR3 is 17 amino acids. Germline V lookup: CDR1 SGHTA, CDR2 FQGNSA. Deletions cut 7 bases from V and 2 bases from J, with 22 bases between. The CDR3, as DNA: TGTGCCAGCACTTCTCTGGGGGCAGCCCGGGCCACAGATACGCAGTATTTT. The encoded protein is CASTSLGAARATDTQYF.

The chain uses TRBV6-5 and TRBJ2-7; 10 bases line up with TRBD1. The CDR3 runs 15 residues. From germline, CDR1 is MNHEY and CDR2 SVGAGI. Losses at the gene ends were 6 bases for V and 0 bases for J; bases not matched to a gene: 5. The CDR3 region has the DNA TGTGCCAGCAGGGGGACAGGGGAGAGCTCCTACGAGCAGTACGTC. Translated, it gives CASRGTGESSYEQYV.

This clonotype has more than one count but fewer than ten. The DNA for the CDR3 is TGCGCCAGCAGGCCGACCGGGACTAGCGGGGCCATGATAAACAATGAGCAGTTCTTC. It translates to CASRPTGTSGAMINNEQFF. This sequence joins TRBV23-1 and TRBJ2-1, with 13 bases that match TRBD2. TRBV23-1 falls under the ORF class, with uncertain function. V trimming: 6 bases; J trimming: 5 bases; junction bases outside the gene matches: 16. The CDR3 is made up of 19 amino acids.

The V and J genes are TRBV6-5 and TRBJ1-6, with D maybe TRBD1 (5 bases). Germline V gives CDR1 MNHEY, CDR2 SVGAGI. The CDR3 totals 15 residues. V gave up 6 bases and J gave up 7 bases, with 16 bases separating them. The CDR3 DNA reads TGTGCCAGCAGACGACCACAGGTGGGGAATTCACCCCTCCACTTT. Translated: CASRRPQVGNSPLHF.

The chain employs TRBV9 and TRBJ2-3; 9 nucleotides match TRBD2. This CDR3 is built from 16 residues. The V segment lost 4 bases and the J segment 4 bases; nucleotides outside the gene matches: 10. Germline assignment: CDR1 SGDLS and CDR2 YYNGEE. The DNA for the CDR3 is TGTGCCAGCAGCCTACGTTGGACTAGCGATGCAGATACGCAGTATTTT. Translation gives CASSLRWTSDADTQYF.

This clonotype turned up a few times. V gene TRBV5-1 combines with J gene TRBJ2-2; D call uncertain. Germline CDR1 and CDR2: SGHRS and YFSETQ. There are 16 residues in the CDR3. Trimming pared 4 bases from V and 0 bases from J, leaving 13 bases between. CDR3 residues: CASSPPGVANTGELFF. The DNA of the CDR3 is TGCGCCAGCAGCCCCCCCGGAGTGGCGAACACCGGGGAGCTGTTTTTT.

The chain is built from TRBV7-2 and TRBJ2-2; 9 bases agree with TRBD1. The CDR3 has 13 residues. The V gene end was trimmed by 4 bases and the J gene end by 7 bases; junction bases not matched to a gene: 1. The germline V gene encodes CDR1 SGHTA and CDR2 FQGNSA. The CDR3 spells CASSWGQGGELFF. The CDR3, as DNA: TGTGCCAGCAGCTGGGGACAGGGCGGGGAGCTGTTTTTT.

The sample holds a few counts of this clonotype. CDR3 nucleotides: TGTGCCAGTCATCGAGACAGGGGTTCACCCCTCCACTTT. This sequence encodes CASHRDRGSPLHF. This chain links TRBV27 with TRBJ1-6, with 8 bases matching TRBD1. Germline values: CDR1 MNHEY, CDR2 SMNVEV (reference sequence). The CDR3 is 13 amino acids. J was trimmed by 9 bases and V by 9 bases; bases with no gene match: 7.

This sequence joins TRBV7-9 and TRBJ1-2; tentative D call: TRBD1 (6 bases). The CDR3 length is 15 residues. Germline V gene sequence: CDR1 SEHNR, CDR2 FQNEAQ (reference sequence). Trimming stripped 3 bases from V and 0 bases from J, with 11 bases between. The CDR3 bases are TGTGCCAGCAGCTTTGGAGGGGGAGCTAACTATGGCTACACCTTC. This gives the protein CASSFGGGANYGYTF.

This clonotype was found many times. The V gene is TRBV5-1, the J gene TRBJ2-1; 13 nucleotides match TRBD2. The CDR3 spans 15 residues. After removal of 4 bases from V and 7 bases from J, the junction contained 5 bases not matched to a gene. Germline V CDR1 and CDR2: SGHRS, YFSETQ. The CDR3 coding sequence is TGCGCCAGCAGCCCCAGGACTAGCGGGGGAAATGAGCAGTTCTTC. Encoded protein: CASSPRTSGGNEQFF.

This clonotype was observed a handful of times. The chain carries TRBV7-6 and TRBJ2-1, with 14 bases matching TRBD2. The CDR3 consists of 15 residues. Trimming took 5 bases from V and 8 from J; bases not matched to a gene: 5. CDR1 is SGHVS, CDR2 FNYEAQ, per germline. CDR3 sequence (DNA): TGTGCCAGCAGCCGGACTAGCGGGGGGTTCTATGAGCAGTTCTTC. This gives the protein CASSRTSGGFYEQFF.